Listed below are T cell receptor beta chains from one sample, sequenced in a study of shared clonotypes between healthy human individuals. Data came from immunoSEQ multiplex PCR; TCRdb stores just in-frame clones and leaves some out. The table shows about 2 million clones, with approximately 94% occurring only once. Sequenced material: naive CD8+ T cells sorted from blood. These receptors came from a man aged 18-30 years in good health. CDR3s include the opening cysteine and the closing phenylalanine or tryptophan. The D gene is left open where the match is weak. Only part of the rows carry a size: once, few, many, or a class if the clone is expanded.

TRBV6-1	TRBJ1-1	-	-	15	CASSEGVSGQDEAFF	TGTGCCAGCAGTGAAGGGGTTTCGGGGCAGGATGAAGCTTTCTTT
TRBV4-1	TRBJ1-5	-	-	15	CASSQEGGGGQPQHF	TGCGCCAGCAGCCAAGAAGGGGGGGGAGGCCAGCCCCAGCATTTT
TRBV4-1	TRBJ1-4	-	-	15	CASSQVGGVHEKLFF	TGCGCCAGCAGCCAAGTCGGAGGGGTTCACGAAAAACTGTTTTTT
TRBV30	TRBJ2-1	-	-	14	CAWSGLSAYNEQFF	TGTGCCTGGAGTGGATTATCAGCTTACAATGAGCAGTTCTTC
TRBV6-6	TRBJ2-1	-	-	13	CASAPSSYNEQFF	TGTGCCAGCGCTCCGAGCTCCTACAATGAGCAGTTCTTC
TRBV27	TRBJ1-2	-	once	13	CASSPTGSYGYTF	TGTGCCAGCAGCCCGACCGGATCCTATGGCTACACCTTC
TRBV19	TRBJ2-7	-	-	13	CASSIGLVGEQYF	TGTGCCAGTAGTATTGGCCTAGTAGGCGAGCAGTACTTC
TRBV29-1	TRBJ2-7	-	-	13	CSAQGLSIYEQYF	TGCAGCGCCCAAGGACTTTCCATCTACGAGCAGTACTTC
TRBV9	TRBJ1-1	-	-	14	CASSVAGVDTEAFF	TGTGCCAGCAGCGTCGCAGGGGTAGACACTGAAGCTTTCTTT
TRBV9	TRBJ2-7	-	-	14	CASSVAPDAYEQYF	TGTGCCAGCAGCGTAGCGCCGGACGCCTACGAGCAGTACTTC